The sequence of this T cell receptor beta chain was determined in a study of OX40 agonist ivuxolimab in advanced cancers. Findings and caveats of the study: Undetermined was the antigen specificity of the expanded peripheral T cells.

About this clone: Its antigen remains unidentified.

Sequencing used immunoSEQ multiplex PCR; TCRdb keeps in-frame clones, though not all of them. The data show 50,000 to 70,000 clones, around 85% seen once. This CDR3 is 16 amino acids long. Germline V gives CDR1 MNHEY, CDR2 SVGAGI. Trimming removed 0 bases at V and 3 bases at J, with 15 bases between. The V and J genes are TRBV6-5 and TRBJ2-7; a possible D gene is TRBD1 (6 bases). The sequence derives from an adult with an advanced solid tumor such as melanoma, head and neck, liver or kidney cancer. The sample consisted of CD4+ or CD8+ T cells sorted from blood, taken in a trial of the OX40 agonist ivuxolimab. The CDR3 is CASSYSGVDRNYEQYF. The CDR3 DNA reads TGTGCCAGCAGTTACTCTGGTGTGGACAGAAACTACGAGCAGTACTTC.